This record looks at one TCR beta chain sequence and its context. This record belongs to a study of blood T cell repertoires in COVID-19. Study information: Acute-phase and convalescent COVID-19 samples originated in the United States, Italy and Spain.

CDR3 length equals 16 residues. With 1 base removed from V and 8 bases from J, the gap between germline ends came to 15 bases. Germline assignment: CDR1 MDHEN and CDR2 SYDVKM. In the authors' workflow: Reference gene primer amplification gave estimated nucleated cell counts. Libraries were prepared by immunoSEQ multiplex PCR; TCRdb keeps only in-frame clonotypes and omits some of them. D and trimming were read from the DNA, whereas the V and J calls and clone size are those reported in that table. This sample has roughly 250,000 clones, with 84% found just once. The specimen was peripheral blood. This TCR came from a woman between 40 and 55 years old who had recovered from COVID-19. The rearrangement joins TRBV28 to TRBJ1-6; tentatively, D is TRBD1 (5 bases). The CDR3, as DNA: TGTGCCAGCAGTTTATCAAGAAGGGGTTGGGATTCACCCCTCCACTTT. This gives the protein CASSLSRRGWDSPLHF.